In its sample, the clone carrying this T cell receptor (beta chain) was seen a few times. Described time point: newly diagnosed GD, antithyroid drugs for less than 3 months. RNA isolated from PBMCs was used to make the TCR library. These data belong to a study of regulatory T cells in long-lasting Graves disease. The germline CDR1 and CDR2 sequences are KGHSH and LQKENI. The trim removed 4 bases at V and 1 base at J, leaving 9 bases unmatched. The CDR3 length is 16 residues. The TCR beta library used iRepertoire HTBI primers with Arm-PCR amplification of CDR3. Via MiXCR, TCRdb re-called the multiplex PCR reads, giving one row per CDR3 protein. The table includes about 470,000 distinct CDR3 sequences, about a sixth detected once. The same sample was also studied in work on T cells in Graves' hyperthyroidism and ophthalmopathy.

The sequence derives from a man aged 35-49 years with Graves disease. The sample consisted of peripheral blood mononuclear cells (PBMCs), taken at new diagnosis, from a patient treated with antithyroid drugs. The chain couples TRBV18 to TRBJ1-1; 7 nucleotides line up with TRBD1. The DNA for the CDR3 is TGTGCCAGCTCACTTTACGTAGGACAGGCGAACACTGAAGCTTTCTTT. Translation: CASSLYVGQANTEAFF.